Many counts were recorded for the clone carrying this T cell receptor (beta chain). Its target is unknown. This sample was included in a study of early T cells in non-severe SARS-CoV-2 infection. Across the study: The chains were unpaired, and the sequenced material was bulk RNA from unsorted whole blood. Overall study findings and caveats: VDJdb matches were skewed toward anti-spike CD8 T cell responses.

TCRdb re-called the 5' RACE reads through MiXCR, storing one row per CDR3 protein. The top ten clones hold about a tenth of a sample with about 25,000 distinct CDR3 sequences, roughly 4.5% of them seen once. The CDR3 spans 15 residues. The V end lost 1 base, the J end lost 4 bases, and 12 bases lay between the germline ends. Germline-derived CDR1 and CDR2 are ENHRY and SYGVKD. Sequenced input: whole blood. The sequence came from an adult who was a healthcare worker with PCR-confirmed SARS-CoV-2 infection or an uninfected control (not recorded which). The gene calls are TRBV10-3 and TRBJ2-3, with a weak D call TRBD2 (6 bases). The CDR3 is CAISEWEGEADTQYF. The CDR3 DNA sequence: TGTGCCATCAGTGAGTGGGAAGGGGAGGCAGATACGCAGTATTTT.